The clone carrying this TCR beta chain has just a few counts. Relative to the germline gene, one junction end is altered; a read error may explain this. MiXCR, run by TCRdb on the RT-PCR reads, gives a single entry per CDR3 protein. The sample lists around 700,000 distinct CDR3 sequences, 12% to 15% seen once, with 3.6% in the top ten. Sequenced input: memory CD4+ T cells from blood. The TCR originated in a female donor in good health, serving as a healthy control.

The CDR3 protein is CASSLDRFREQFF. For the CDR3, the DNA is TGTGCTAGCAGTCTGGACAGGTTTCGAGAGCAGTTCTTC. V gene TRBV7-7 combines with J gene TRBJ2-1; 7 positions match TRBD1. Germline V gene lookup returns CDR1 SSHAT and CDR2 FNYEAQ (reference sequence). This CDR3 has 13 amino acids.